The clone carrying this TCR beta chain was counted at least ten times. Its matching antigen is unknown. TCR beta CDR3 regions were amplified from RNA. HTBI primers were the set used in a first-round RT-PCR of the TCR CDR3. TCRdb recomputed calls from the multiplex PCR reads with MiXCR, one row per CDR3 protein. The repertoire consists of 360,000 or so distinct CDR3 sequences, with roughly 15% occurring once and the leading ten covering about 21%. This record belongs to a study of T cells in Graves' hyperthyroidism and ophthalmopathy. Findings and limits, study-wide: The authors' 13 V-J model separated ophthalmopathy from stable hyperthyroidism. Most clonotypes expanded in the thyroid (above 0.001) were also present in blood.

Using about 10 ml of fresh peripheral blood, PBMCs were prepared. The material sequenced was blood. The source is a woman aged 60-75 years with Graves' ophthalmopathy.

The DNA of the CDR3 is TGCAGTGCTAGCGCTAGCGGGAGGTATTTAAGCACAGATACGCAGTATTTT. This translates into CSASASGRYLSTDTQYF. This chain links TRBV20-1 with TRBJ2-3; TRBD2 matches at 11 bases. V was pared by 3 bases and J by 0 bases, with 8 bases of the junction left unmatched. The CDR3 spans 17 residues. Germline CDR1 reads DFQATT; CDR2 reads SNEGSKA (reference sequence).